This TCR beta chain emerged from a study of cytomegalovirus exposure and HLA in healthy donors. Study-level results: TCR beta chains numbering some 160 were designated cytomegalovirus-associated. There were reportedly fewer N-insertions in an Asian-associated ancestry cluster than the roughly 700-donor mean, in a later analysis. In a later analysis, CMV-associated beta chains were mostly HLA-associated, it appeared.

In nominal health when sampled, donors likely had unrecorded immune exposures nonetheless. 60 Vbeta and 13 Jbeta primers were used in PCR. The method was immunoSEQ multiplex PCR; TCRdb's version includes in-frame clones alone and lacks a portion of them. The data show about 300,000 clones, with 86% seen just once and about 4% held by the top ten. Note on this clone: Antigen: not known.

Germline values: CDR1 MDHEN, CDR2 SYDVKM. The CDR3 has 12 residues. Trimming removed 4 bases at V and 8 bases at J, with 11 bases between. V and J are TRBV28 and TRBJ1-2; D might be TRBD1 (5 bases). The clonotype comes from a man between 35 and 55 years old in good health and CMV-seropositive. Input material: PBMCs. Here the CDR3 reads CASSYRQWGYTF. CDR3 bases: TGTGCCAGCAGTTACCGACAGTGGGGCTACACCTTC.